The next 21 T cell receptor beta chains were all read from a single sample in a study of T cell responses to AZD1222 COVID-19 vaccine. Some clones are missing from TCRdb's copy, which holds only in-frame ones; the method was immunoSEQ multiplex PCR. This table has just over 80,000 clones, 70% to 90% appearing once. The sample here was peripheral blood, taken on day 0 of AZD1222 vaccination. These receptors all come from an adult in good health.

The chain has TRBV19 and TRBJ1-1; unclear D gene. The CDR3 sequence is 13 residues long. Trimming removed 7 bases from V and 0 bases from J, with 9 bases in between. In germline, CDR1 is LNHDA, CDR2 SQIVND (reference sequence). The CDR3 spells CASITWVNTEAFF. CDR3 sequence (DNA): TGTGCCAGTATCACGTGGGTGAACACTGAAGCTTTCTTT. The full variable domain, its missing parts supplied by reference TRBV19 and TRBJ1-1, is DGGITQSPKYLFRKEGQNVTLSCEQNLNHDAMYWYRQDPGQGLRLIYYSQIVNDFQKGDIAEGYSVSREKKESFPLTVTSAQKNPTAFYLCASITWVNTEAFFGQGTRLTVV.

This chain connects TRBV6-5 to TRBJ1-1; TRBD1 matches at 8 bases. From germline, CDR1 is MNHEY and CDR2 SVGAGI. V shed 6 bases, J shed 1 base, and the junction held 7 bases outside the gene matches. The CDR3 consists of 15 residues. The CDR3 protein is CASRANTGGNTEAFF. The CDR3 DNA reads TGTGCCAGCAGGGCAAATACAGGGGGGAACACTGAAGCTTTCTTT.

V and J are TRBV19 and TRBJ1-4, with D uncertain. Per germline, CDR1 LNHDA and CDR2 SQIVND (reference sequence). The V end was cut by 5 bases, the J end by 5 bases, with 12 bases between. CDR3 length: 14 residues. CDR3 region: CASSPALVNEKLFF. The CDR3 DNA reads as TGTGCCAGTAGTCCAGCTCTCGTAAATGAAAAACTGTTTTTT.

The rearrangement uses TRBV5-6 and TRBJ2-3; D not resolved. In germline, CDR1 is SGHDT, CDR2 YYEEEE. The CDR3 has 13 residues. Between the trimmed V and J ends, which lost 6 bases and 0 bases, there was a span of 8 bases. The CDR3: CASKQRSTDTQYF. The CDR3 coding sequence is TGTGCCAGCAAACAGAGAAGCACAGATACGCAGTATTTT.

J is TRBJ1-3 and V is TRBV4-3, with unresolved D. The germline CDR1 and CDR2 sequences are LGHNA and YSLEER. CDR3 length: 16 amino acids. Trimming pared 0 bases from V and 2 bases from J, leaving 11 bases between. Here the CDR3 reads CASSQDWGGPGNTIYF. In DNA, the CDR3 is TGCGCCAGCAGCCAAGATTGGGGAGGGCCTGGAAACACCATATATTTT.

This chain links TRBV7-8 with TRBJ1-4; D is uncertain. Germline values: CDR1 SGHVS, CDR2 FQNEAQ. The CDR3 consists of 13 residues. Trimming took off 5 bases at V and 8 bases at J, with 12 bases between the two ends. The CDR3: CASSRSSTEKLFF. DNA for the CDR3: TGTGCCAGCAGCCGCTCCTCTACCGAAAAACTGTTTTTT.

The chain recombines TRBV24-1 with TRBJ1-2; D is possibly TRBD1 (5 bases). CDR1 KGHDR and CDR2 SFDVKD come from the germline V gene. V was pared by 2 bases and J by 3 bases, with 15 bases between. The CDR3 covers 16 residues. As DNA, the CDR3 is TGTGCCACCAGTGATTCCGGACACGCTCCTCACTATGGCTACACCTTC. Translating gives CATSDSGHAPHYGYTF.

The V call is TRBV27, the J call TRBJ2-7; 9 nucleotides agree with TRBD1. V lost 6 bases to trimming and J lost 0 bases; unmatched junction nucleotides: 9. The germline V gene encodes CDR1 MNHEY and CDR2 SMNVEV (reference sequence). CDR3 length equals 16 residues. Written as DNA, the CDR3 is TGTGCCAGCAGAAAAGGGGGACAGGGTCCCTCCTACGAGCAGTACTTC. Translation: CASRKGGQGPSYEQYF.

V and J are TRBV10-3 and TRBJ2-7; 7 positions match TRBD1. The CDR3 sequence is 14 residues long. V trimming: 6 bases; J trimming: 4 bases; junction bases outside the gene matches: 9. Per the germline V gene, CDR1 is ENHRY and CDR2 is SYGVKD. The CDR3 reads CAISPTGASYEQYF. CDR3 nucleotide sequence: TGTGCCATCAGCCCTACAGGGGCCTCTTACGAGCAGTACTTC.

This clone appeared once. V is TRBV4-2 and J is TRBJ1-5; no clear D gene. CDR1 and CDR2 (germline): LGHNA, YNFKEQ. V was shortened by 0 bases and J by 2 bases, with 11 bases between the two germline ends. This CDR3 comprises 16 residues. CDR3 residues: CASSQEGGFGNQPQHF. CDR3 DNA sequence: TGTGCCAGCAGCCAAGAGGGAGGATTTGGCAATCAGCCCCAGCATTTT.

This sequence joins TRBV20-1 and TRBJ1-6; D uncertain. The CDR3 is made up of 11 amino acids. Germline V gene data show CDR1 as DFQATT and CDR2 as SNEGSKA (reference sequence). Trimming left V 1 base short and J 9 bases short, with 4 bases between. The chain's CDR3 is CSARVGSPLHF. The DNA of the CDR3 is TGCAGTGCTAGAGTTGGTTCACCCCTCCACTTT.

This chain connects TRBV6-1 to TRBJ1-1, with D perhaps TRBD1 (5 bases). This CDR3 spans 14 amino acids. The V end lost 5 bases, the J end lost 7 bases, and 17 bases lay between the germline ends. The germline V gene encodes CDR1 MNHNS and CDR2 SASEGT. CDR3 sequence (DNA): TGTGCCAGCAGTTCACCGGGACTGGGGTTTGAAGCTTTCTTT. Its translation: CASSSPGLGFEAFF.

This clone has a handful of counts. The gene calls are TRBV2 and TRBJ1-6; D remains unclear. The germline CDR1 and CDR2 sequences are SNHLY and FYNNEI. The length of the CDR3 is 13 residues. Trimming stripped 8 bases from V and 8 bases from J, with 13 bases between. CDR3 coding DNA: TGTGCCAGCTGGCCCAGTAGGCATTCACCCCTCCACTTT. It yields the protein CASWPSRHSPLHF.

The chain joins TRBV4-3 to TRBJ1-1; possibly TRBD1 for D (6 bases). The CDR3 length is 16 residues. The V end was cut by 1 base, the J end by 5 bases, with 17 bases between. Germline-derived CDR1 and CDR2 are LGHNA and YSLEER. The CDR3 spells CASSQGLQGIWTEAFF. The CDR3 coding sequence is TGCGCCAGCAGCCAAGGATTGCAGGGGATTTGGACTGAAGCTTTCTTT.

The chain uses TRBV18 and TRBJ1-1; D unresolved. This CDR3 is 16 amino acids long. Trimming removed 3 bases at V and 1 base at J, with 15 bases between. Looked up from germline, CDR1 is KGHSH and CDR2 is LQKENI. This CDR3 is CASSPFNNLGNTEAFF. The CDR3 nucleotides are TGTGCCAGCTCACCGTTCAACAACCTCGGGAACACTGAAGCTTTCTTT.

This chain connects TRBV9 to TRBJ1-2; no clear D gene. This CDR3 has 15 amino acids. Per germline, CDR1 SGDLS and CDR2 YYNGEE. Trimming pared 3 bases from V and 5 bases from J, leaving 17 bases between. The CDR3 DNA follows: TGTGCCAGCAGCGGATTGACATGGTCCTATTATGGCTACACCTTC. It translates to CASSGLTWSYYGYTF.

The V gene is TRBV7-3, the J gene TRBJ2-3, with TRBD2 matching over 10 bases. Germline values: CDR1 SGHTA, CDR2 FQGTGA. Trimming at V came to 4 bases and at J to 1 base, leaving 5 bases not matched to a gene. The CDR3 is 16 residues long. CDR3 sequence: CASSSNLAGGTDTQYF. In DNA, the CDR3 is TGTGCCAGCAGCTCCAACCTAGCGGGGGGCACAGATACGCAGTATTTT.

The chain uses TRBV4-1 and TRBJ2-1; D gene unclear. Germline CDR1 and CDR2: MGHRA and YSYEKL. The CDR3 has 13 amino acids. Trimming took off 3 bases at V and 8 bases at J, with 11 bases between the two ends. The CDR3 loop reads CASSQVGGDEQFF. The CDR3 region has the DNA TGCGCCAGCAGCCAGGTGGGCGGCGATGAGCAGTTCTTC.

V usage is TRBV19 and J usage is TRBJ2-3; D is ambiguous. The CDR3 sequence is 12 residues long. Trimming removed 3 bases at V and 4 bases at J, with 5 bases between. The germline CDR1 and CDR2 sequences are LNHDA and SQIVND (reference sequence). CDR3 residues: CASSISPDTQYF. The CDR3 DNA is TGTGCCAGTAGTATTTCACCAGATACGCAGTATTTT.

This chain connects TRBV5-6 to TRBJ1-2; 7 bases are a match to TRBD1. CDR1 is SGHDT, CDR2 YYEEEE, per germline. This CDR3 is built from 14 residues. The junction had 7 bases not matched to a gene; V was cut back by 1 base and J by 7 bases. The CDR3 nucleotides read TGTGCCAGCAGCTTGCGGGCAGGGGGTGTTGGCTACACCTTC. Its translation is CASSLRAGGVGYTF.

The V and J genes are TRBV10-1 and TRBJ2-2, with D uncertain. This CDR3 has 12 amino acids. Trimming left V 5 bases short and J 6 bases short, with 7 bases between. CDR1 is WNHNN, CDR2 SYGVQD, per germline (reference sequence). The chain's CDR3 is CASSRAAGELFF. The DNA for the CDR3 is TGCGCCAGCAGTCGGGCAGCCGGGGAGCTGTTTTTT.